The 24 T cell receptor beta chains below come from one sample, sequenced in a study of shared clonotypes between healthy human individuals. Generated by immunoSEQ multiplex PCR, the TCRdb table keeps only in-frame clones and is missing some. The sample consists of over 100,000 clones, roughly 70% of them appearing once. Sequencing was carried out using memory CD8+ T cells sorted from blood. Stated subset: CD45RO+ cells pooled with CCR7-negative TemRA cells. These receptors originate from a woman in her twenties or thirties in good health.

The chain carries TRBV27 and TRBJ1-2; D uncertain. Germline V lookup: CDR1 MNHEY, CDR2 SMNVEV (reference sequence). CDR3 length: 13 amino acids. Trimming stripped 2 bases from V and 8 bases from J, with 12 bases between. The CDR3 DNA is TGTGCCAGCAGTTTACGGCCAGGTCTAGGCTACACCTTC. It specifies CASSLRPGLGYTF.

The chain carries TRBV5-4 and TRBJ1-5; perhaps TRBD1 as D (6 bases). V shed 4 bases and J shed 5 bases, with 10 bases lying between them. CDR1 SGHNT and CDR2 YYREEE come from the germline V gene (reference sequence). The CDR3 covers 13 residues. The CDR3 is CASSHNRDQPQHF. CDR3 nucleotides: TGTGCCAGCAGCCATAACAGGGATCAGCCCCAGCATTTT.

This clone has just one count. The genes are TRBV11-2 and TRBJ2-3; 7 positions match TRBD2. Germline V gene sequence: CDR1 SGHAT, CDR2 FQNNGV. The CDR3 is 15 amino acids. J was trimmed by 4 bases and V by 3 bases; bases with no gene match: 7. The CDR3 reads CASSFGGRSADTQYF. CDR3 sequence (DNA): TGTGCCAGCAGCTTCGGCGGGAGATCTGCAGATACGCAGTATTTT. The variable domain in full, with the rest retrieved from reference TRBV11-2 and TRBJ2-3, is EAGVAQSPRYKIIEKRQSVAFWCNPISGHATLYWYQQILGQGPKLLIQFQNNGVVDDSQLPKDRFSAERLKGVDSTLKIQPAKLEDSAVYLCASSFGGRSADTQYFGPGTRLTVL.

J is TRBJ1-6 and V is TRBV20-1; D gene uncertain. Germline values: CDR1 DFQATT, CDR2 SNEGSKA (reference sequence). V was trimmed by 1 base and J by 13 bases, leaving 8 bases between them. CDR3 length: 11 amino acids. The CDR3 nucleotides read TGCAGTGCTAGAGTGATGGGTCCCCTCCACTTT. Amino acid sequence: CSARVMGPLHF.

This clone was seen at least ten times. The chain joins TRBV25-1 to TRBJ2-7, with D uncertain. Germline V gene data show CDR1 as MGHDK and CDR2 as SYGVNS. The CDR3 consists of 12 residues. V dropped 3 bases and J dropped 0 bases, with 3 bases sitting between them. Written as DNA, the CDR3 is TGTGCCAGCAGTGATCCCTCCTACGAGCAGTACTTC. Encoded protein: CASSDPSYEQYF.

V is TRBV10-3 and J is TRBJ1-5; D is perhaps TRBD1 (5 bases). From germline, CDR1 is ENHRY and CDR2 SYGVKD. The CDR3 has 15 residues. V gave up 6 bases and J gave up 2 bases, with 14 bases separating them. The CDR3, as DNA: TGTGCCATCAGCGCCAGGGAGCATGGCAATCAGCCCCAGCATTTT. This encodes CAISAREHGNQPQHF.

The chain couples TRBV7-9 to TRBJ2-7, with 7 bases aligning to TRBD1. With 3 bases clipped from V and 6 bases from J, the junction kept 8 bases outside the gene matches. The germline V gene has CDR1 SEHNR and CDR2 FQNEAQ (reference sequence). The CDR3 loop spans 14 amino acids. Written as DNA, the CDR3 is TGTGCCAGCAGCTTTCAGGGGGAAAGGGGCGAGCAGTACTTC. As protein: CASSFQGERGEQYF.

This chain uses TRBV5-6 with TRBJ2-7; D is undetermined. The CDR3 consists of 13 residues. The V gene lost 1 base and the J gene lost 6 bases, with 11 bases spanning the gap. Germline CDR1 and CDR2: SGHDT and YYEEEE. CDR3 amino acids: CASSLIFRREQYF. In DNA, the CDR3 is TGTGCCAGCAGCTTGATTTTTAGGCGCGAGCAGTACTTC.

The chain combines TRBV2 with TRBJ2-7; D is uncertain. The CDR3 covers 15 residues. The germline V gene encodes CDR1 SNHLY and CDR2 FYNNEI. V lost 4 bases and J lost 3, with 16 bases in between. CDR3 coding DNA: TGTGCCAGCAGTGGGGTTGGGATTGGAAACTACGAGCAGTACTTC. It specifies CASSGVGIGNYEQYF.

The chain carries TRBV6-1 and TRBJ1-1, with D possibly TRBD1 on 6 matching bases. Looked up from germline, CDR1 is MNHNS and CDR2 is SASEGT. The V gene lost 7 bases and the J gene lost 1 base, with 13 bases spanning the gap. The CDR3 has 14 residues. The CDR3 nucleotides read TGTGCCAGCACTAGAGGACAGAAGAACACTGAAGCTTTCTTT. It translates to CASTRGQKNTEAFF.

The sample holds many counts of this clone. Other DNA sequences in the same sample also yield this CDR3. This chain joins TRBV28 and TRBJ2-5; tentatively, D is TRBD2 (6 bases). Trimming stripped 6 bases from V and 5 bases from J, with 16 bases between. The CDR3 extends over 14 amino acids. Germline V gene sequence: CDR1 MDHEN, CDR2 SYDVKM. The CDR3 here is CASRKRLGWETQYF. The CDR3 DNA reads TGTGCCAGCAGAAAAAGACTAGGGTGGGAGACCCAGTACTTC.

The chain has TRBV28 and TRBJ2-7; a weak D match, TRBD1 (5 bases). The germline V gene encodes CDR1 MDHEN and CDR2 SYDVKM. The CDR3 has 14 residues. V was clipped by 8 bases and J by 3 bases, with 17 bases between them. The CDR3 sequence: CASEDSRQNYEQYF. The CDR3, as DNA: TGTGCCAGCGAAGACAGTCGACAAAACTACGAGCAGTACTTC.

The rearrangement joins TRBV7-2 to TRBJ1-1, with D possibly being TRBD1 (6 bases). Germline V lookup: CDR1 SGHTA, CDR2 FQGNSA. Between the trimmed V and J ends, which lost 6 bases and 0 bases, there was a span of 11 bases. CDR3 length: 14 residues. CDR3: CASSADRLNTEAFF. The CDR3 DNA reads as TGTGCCAGCAGTGCCGACAGGTTGAACACTGAAGCTTTCTTT.

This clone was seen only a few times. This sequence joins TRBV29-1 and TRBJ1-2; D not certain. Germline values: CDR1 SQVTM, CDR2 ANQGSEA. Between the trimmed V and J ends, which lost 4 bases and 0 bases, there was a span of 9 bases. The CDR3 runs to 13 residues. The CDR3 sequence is CSVGVRANYGYTF. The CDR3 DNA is TGCAGCGTTGGGGTACGTGCTAACTATGGCTACACCTTC.

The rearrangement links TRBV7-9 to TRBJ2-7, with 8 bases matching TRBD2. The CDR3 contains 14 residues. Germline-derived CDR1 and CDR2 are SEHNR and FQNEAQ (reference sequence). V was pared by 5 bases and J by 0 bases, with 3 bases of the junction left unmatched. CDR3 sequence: CASSTGGPSYEQYF. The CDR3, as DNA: TGTGCCAGCAGCACGGGAGGGCCCTCCTACGAGCAGTACTTC.

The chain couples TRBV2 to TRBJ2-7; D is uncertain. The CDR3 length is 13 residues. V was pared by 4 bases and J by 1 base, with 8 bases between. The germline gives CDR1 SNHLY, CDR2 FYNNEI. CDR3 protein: CASSGTFSYEQYF. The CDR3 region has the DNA TGTGCCAGCAGTGGAACATTTTCCTACGAGCAGTACTTC.

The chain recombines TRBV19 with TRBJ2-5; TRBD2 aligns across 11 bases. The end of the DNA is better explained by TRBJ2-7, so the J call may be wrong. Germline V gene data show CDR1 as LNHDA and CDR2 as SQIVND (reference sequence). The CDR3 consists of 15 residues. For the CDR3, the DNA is TGTGCCAGTAGTTTGGGACTAGCGGCGACCTACGAGCAGTACTTC. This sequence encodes CASSLGLAATYEQYF.

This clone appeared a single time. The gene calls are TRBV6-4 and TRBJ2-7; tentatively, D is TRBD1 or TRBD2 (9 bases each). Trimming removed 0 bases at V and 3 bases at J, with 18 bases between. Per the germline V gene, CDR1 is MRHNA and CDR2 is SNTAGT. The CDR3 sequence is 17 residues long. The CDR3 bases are TGTGCCAGCAGTGACTCGGGACAGGGACTAGCACACTACGAGCAGTACTTC. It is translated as CASSDSGQGLAHYEQYF.

CDR3 coding DNA: TGCAGTGCAAGGCCTTTCTACGAGCAGTACTTC. Translated, it gives CSARPFYEQYF. The chain couples TRBV20-1 to TRBJ2-7, with unresolved D. The CDR3 runs 11 residues. V lost 6 bases and J lost 3, with 9 bases in between. Per the germline V gene, CDR1 is DFQATT and CDR2 is SNEGSKA (reference sequence).

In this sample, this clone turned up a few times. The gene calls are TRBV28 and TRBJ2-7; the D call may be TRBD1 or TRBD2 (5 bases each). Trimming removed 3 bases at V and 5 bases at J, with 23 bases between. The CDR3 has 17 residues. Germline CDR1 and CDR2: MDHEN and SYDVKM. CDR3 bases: TGTGCCAGCAGTTTCCCCCAACAGGTGACGGGCGGGCACGAGCAGTACTTC. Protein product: CASSFPQQVTGGHEQYF.

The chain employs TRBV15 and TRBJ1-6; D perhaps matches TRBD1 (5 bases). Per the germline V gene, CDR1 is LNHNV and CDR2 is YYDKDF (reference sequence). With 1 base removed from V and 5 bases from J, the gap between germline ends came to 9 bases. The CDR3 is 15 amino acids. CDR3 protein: CATSRAPRDNSPLHF. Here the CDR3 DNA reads TGTGCCACCAGCAGAGCCCCCAGGGATAATTCACCCCTCCACTTT.

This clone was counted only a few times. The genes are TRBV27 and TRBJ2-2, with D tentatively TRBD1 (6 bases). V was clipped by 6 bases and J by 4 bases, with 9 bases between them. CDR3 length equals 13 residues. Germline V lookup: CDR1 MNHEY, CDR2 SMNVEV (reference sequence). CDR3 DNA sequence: TGTGCCAGCAGCCCCAGGGGCACCGGGGAGCTGTTTTTT. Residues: CASSPRGTGELFF.

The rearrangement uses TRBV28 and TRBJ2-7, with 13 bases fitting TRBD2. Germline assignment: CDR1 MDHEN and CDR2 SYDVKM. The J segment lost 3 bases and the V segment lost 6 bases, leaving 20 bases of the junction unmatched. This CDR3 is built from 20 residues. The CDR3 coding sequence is TGTGCCAGCAGCCCACTAGCGGGAGGGCGCTTTTCCAATTTTATCTACGAGCAGTACTTC. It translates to CASSPLAGGRFSNFIYEQYF.

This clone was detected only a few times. The chain's CDR3 is CASSFHLYYEQYF. The DNA of the CDR3 is TGTGCCAGCAGCTTCCATCTATACTACGAGCAGTACTTC. The gene calls are TRBV7-2 and TRBJ2-7; no clear D. The CDR3 contains 13 residues. Germline V gene lookup returns CDR1 SGHTA and CDR2 FQGNSA. Between the trimmed V and J ends, which lost 3 bases and 3 bases, there was a span of 9 bases. Full variable domain (outside the CDR3, taken from reference TRBV7-2 and TRBJ2-7): GAGVSQSPSNKVTEKGKDVELRCDPISGHTALYWYRQSLGQGLEFLIYFQGNSAPDKSGLPSDRFSAERTGGSVSTLTIQRTQQEDSAVYLCASSFHLYYEQYFGPGTRLTVT.